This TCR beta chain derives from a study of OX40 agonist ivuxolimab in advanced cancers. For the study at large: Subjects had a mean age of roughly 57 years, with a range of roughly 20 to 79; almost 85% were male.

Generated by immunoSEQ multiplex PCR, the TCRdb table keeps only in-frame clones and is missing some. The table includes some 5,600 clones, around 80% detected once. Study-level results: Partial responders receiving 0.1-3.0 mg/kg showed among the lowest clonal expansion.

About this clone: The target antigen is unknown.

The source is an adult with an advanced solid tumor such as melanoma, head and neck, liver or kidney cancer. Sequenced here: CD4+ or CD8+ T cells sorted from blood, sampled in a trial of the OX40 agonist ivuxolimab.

CDR3 sequence: CASSLSYGTGSYEQYF. CDR3 nucleotides: TGTGCCAGCAGCTTGTCCTACGGGACGGGCTCCTACGAGCAGTACTTC. The chain has TRBV7-4 and TRBJ2-7; D assignment may be TRBD1 or TRBD2 (5 bases each). The V gene lost 3 bases and the J gene lost 0 bases, with 15 bases spanning the gap. The CDR3 contains 16 residues. Germline V lookup: CDR1 SGHVT, CDR2 SQSDAQ.